A single sample is the source of the 20 T cell receptor beta chains below, sequenced in a study of cytomegalovirus exposure and HLA in healthy donors. With 60 Vbeta and 13 Jbeta primers, the PCR was carried out. Measured with immunoSEQ multiplex PCR; TCRdb has only the in-frame clones, and not every one. The sample is made up of around 150,000 clones, and the top ten hold about 1.2% of it. Sequences were obtained from PBMCs. The receptors were sampled from a woman aged 55-70 years in good health and CMV-seronegative.

The rearrangement links TRBV27 to TRBJ2-7; 8 bases agree with TRBD1. Per germline, CDR1 MNHEY and CDR2 SMNVEV (reference sequence). V lost 5 bases, J lost 3 bases, and 9 bases stayed unmatched. CDR3 length equals 15 residues. The CDR3 region is CASSNQGATYYEQYF. The CDR3 nucleotides are TGTGCCAGCAGTAACCAGGGGGCGACCTACTACGAGCAGTACTTC.

The chain joins TRBV2 to TRBJ1-2; weak D call: TRBD1 (6 bases). V lost 0 bases to trimming and J lost 4 bases, with 15 bases between them. The germline CDR1 and CDR2 sequences are SNHLY and FYNNEI. The CDR3 contains 16 residues. DNA of the CDR3: TGTGCCAGCAGTGAAGCCGGAGCAGGGGTGGGCTATGGCTACACCTTC. Its protein product is CASSEAGAGVGYGYTF.

The CDR3 DNA follows: TGTGCCAGCAGCTTGTGGCAGGAGAACACTGAAGCTTTCTTT. This translates into CASSLWQENTEAFF. This chain connects TRBV5-8 to TRBJ1-1; D not certain. V gave up 1 base and J gave up 1 base, with 8 bases separating them. This CDR3 has 14 residues. Germline CDR1 reads SGHTS; CDR2 reads YDEGEE.

The chain combines TRBV6-8 with TRBJ1-5; D uncertain. V lost 10 bases and J 6 bases, leaving 10 bases between the germline ends. Germline assignment: CDR1 MNHGY and CDR2 SAAAGT. The CDR3 is 11 amino acids. Here the CDR3 DNA reads TGTGCCACGGTAAATGGTCAGCCCCAGCATTTT. It encodes CATVNGQPQHF.

The chain joins TRBV6-4 to TRBJ1-5; D call uncertain. Trimming removed 4 bases from V and 0 bases from J, with 13 bases in between. CDR3 length: 16 amino acids. Per germline, CDR1 MRHNA and CDR2 SNTAGT. The CDR3 loop reads CASSGEFGYSNQPQHF. In nucleotides, the CDR3 is TGTGCCAGCAGTGGGGAGTTTGGGTATAGCAATCAGCCCCAGCATTTT.

The rearrangement joins TRBV5-6 to TRBJ2-5; D may be TRBD1 (6 bases). The J call may be wrong; the DNA end is better matched by TRBJ2-7. Germline V gene lookup returns CDR1 SGHDT and CDR2 YYEEEE. The CDR3 is 14 residues long. CDR3 loop: CASDRQATSYEQYF. In DNA form, the CDR3 reads TGTGCCAGCGATAGACAGGCCACGTCCTACGAGCAGTACTTC.

The chain uses TRBV18 and TRBJ2-3; no firm D call. V was pared by 2 bases and J by 6 bases, with 6 bases between. This CDR3 contains 12 residues. CDR1 KGHSH and CDR2 LQKENI come from the germline V gene. CDR3 bases: TGTGCCAGCTCACCATTTATGGATACGCAGTATTTT. The encoded protein is CASSPFMDTQYF.

The chain is built from TRBV7-3 and TRBJ2-1; the D gene is possibly TRBD1 (6 bases). V gave up 3 bases and J gave up 6 bases, with 15 bases separating them. The CDR3 has 15 amino acids. Germline lookup yields CDR1 SGHTA and CDR2 FQGTGA. Here the CDR3 reads CASSFQDRISNEQFF. The CDR3 DNA sequence: TGTGCCAGCAGCTTTCAGGACAGAATTAGCAATGAGCAGTTCTTC.

The V call is TRBV27, the J call TRBJ1-5; maybe TRBD1 (5 bases). V was pared by 4 bases and J by 4 bases, with 17 bases between. The CDR3 consists of 16 residues. Germline values: CDR1 MNHEY, CDR2 SMNVEV (reference sequence). This CDR3 is CASSSWGGGTNQPQHF. CDR3 coding DNA: TGTGCCAGCAGTTCCTGGGGGGGAGGAACTAATCAGCCCCAGCATTTT.

This chain links TRBV6-5 with TRBJ2-7; TRBD2 aligns across 9 bases. Germline V gene sequence: CDR1 MNHEY, CDR2 SVGAGI. The CDR3 runs 15 residues. The ends lost 5 bases at V and 0 bases at J; junction bases unmatched: 5. Here the CDR3 reads CASSAGGESSYEQYF. CDR3 nucleotide sequence: TGTGCCAGCAGTGCGGGGGGGGAATCCTCCTACGAGCAGTACTTC.

The rearrangement uses TRBV19 and TRBJ2-1; 7 bases agree with TRBD2. This CDR3 region has 13 residues. The germline gives CDR1 LNHDA, CDR2 SQIVND (reference sequence). V shed 5 bases and J 9 bases; nucleotides not matched to a gene: 7. The CDR3 bases are TGTGCCAGTAGTGTCCTACTAGCGAGTGAGCAGTTCTTC. Its protein is CASSVLLASEQFF.

The chain uses TRBV7-2 and TRBJ1-3; no definite D call. With 3 bases removed from V and 4 bases from J, the gap between germline ends came to 10 bases. The CDR3 loop spans 14 amino acids. Germline loops: CDR1 SGHTA, CDR2 FQGNSA. CDR3 loop: CASSFHSSGNTIYF. CDR3 sequence (DNA): TGTGCCAGCAGCTTTCACAGCTCAGGAAACACCATATATTTT.

CDR3 residues: CASSYLDSNTEAFF. The CDR3 nucleotides are TGTGCCAGCAGTTACTTGGACAGTAACACTGAAGCTTTCTTT. The gene calls are TRBV6-5 and TRBJ1-1, with D perhaps matching TRBD1 (6 bases). Germline V CDR1 and CDR2: MNHEY, SVGAGI. The V and J ends lost 1 base and 2 bases respectively, with 8 bases between them. This CDR3 is built from 14 residues.

The chain is built from TRBV7-6 and TRBJ2-1; TRBD2 matches at 7 bases. This CDR3 has 18 residues. Losses at the gene ends were 0 bases for V and 5 bases for J; bases not matched to a gene: 13. The germline V gene encodes CDR1 SGHVS and CDR2 FNYEAQ. Here the CDR3 reads CASSLAEFGRGGHNEQFF. In DNA, the CDR3 is TGTGCCAGCAGCTTAGCGGAGTTTGGACGCGGGGGACACAATGAGCAGTTCTTC.

This chain joins TRBV9 and TRBJ1-6; no reliable D call. V lost 4 bases and J 7 bases, leaving 9 bases between the germline ends. The CDR3 loop spans 13 amino acids. Germline V lookup: CDR1 SGDLS, CDR2 YYNGEE. The CDR3 loop reads CASSREVNSPLHF. For the CDR3, the DNA is TGTGCCAGCAGCAGGGAGGTCAATTCACCCCTCCACTTT.

The rearrangement links TRBV2 to TRBJ2-1; TRBD1 might be the D (5 bases). CDR1 is SNHLY and CDR2 is FYNNEI in the germline V gene. Trimming took 8 bases from V and 0 from J, leaving 11 bases between them. The CDR3 spans 14 residues. The CDR3 here is CASGRANSYNEQFF. CDR3 DNA: TGTGCCAGCGGCAGGGCAAACTCCTACAATGAGCAGTTCTTC.

V gene TRBV5-4 combines with J gene TRBJ1-6; no clear D. V lost 4 bases to trimming and J lost 7 bases, with 15 bases between them. This CDR3 comprises 15 residues. Germline V gene sequence: CDR1 SGHNT, CDR2 YYREEE (reference sequence). DNA of the CDR3: TGTGCCAGCAGCGCTAGACAAACGGGGAATTCACCCCTCCACTTT. It codes for CASSARQTGNSPLHF.

The chain has TRBV6-6 and TRBJ2-5, with D perhaps TRBD1 (6 bases). The CDR3 runs 13 residues. Trimming cost V 5 bases and J 4 bases, with 11 bases left between them. Germline CDR1 and CDR2: MNHNY and SVGAGI (reference sequence). The CDR3 spells CASSTGMGETQYF. The CDR3 DNA is TGTGCCAGCAGTACAGGGATGGGAGAGACCCAGTACTTC.

The DNA for the CDR3 is TGTGCCAGCAGTGTCCGACTAGCGGGAGTAAGGAATGAGCAGTTCTTC. It translates to CASSVRLAGVRNEQFF. The chain is built from TRBV6-1 and TRBJ2-1; 12 nucleotides match TRBD2. The germline CDR1 and CDR2 sequences are MNHNS and SASEGT. The trim removed 4 bases at V and 7 bases at J, leaving 8 bases unmatched. The CDR3 has 16 amino acids.

The J gene is TRBJ2-6, the V gene TRBV7-7, with D unclear. V was pared by 5 bases and J by 2 bases, with 10 bases between. From germline, CDR1 is SSHAT and CDR2 FNYEAQ (reference sequence). The CDR3 length is 15 residues. The CDR3 sequence is CASSPRSTGANVLTF. CDR3 sequence (DNA): TGTGCCAGCAGCCCAAGAAGCACTGGGGCCAACGTCCTGACTTTC.